The present TCR beta chain was sequenced within a study of a mutant IDH1 vaccine in newly diagnosed glioma. As for the study in general: Treated patients showed a male proportion of around 62%, a female proportion of around 38%, and a mean age of roughly 40 years. Whole-study findings and limits: Alterations occurring in top peripheral T cell clonotypes seemed unrelated to pseudoprogression.

Clones were read by immunoSEQ multiplex PCR, and TCRdb kept only the in-frame ones, dropping some. The sample lists 35,000 to 40,000 clones, roughly 84% occurring once. The CDR3 covers 14 residues. Germline V lookup: CDR1 LNHDA, CDR2 SQIVND (reference sequence). Trimming removed 8 bases at V and 3 bases at J, with 14 bases between. Concerning this clone: Its target is not known.

The time point denotes: week 11, during vaccination. Vaccination used 300 ug of mutant IDH1 20-mer peptide per dose, with topical imiquimod. New WHO grade 3 or 4 astrocytomas that were IDH1-mutant and ATRX-lost had been found in donors. This receptor was identified in a man aged 40-50 years with glioma. The chain uses TRBV19 and TRBJ1-5; D uncertain. The starting material was PBMCs, obtained from a glioma patient whose treatment included an IDH1 peptide vaccine. CDR3: CASSWAGDNQPQHF. As DNA, the CDR3 is TGTGCCAGTTCATGGGCCGGAGACAATCAGCCCCAGCATTTT.